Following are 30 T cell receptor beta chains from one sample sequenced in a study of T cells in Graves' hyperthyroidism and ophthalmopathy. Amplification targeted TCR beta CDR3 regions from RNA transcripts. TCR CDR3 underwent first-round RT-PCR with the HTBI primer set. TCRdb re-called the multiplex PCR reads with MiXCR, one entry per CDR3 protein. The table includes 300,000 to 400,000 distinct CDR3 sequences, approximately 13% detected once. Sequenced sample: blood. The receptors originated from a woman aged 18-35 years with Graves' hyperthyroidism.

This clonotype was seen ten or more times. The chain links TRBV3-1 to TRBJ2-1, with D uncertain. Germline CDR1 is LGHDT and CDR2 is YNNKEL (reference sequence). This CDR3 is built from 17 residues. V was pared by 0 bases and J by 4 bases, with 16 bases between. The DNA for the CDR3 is TGTGCCAGCAGCCAAGAGCAGCGCCGGGTGGGGTACAATGAGCAGTTCTTC. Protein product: CASSQEQRRVGYNEQFF.

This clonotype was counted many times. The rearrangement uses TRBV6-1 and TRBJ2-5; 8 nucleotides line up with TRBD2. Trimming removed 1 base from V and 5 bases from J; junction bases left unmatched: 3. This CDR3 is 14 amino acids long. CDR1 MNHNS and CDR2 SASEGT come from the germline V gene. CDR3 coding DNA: TGTGCCAGCAGTGAAGGGAGCGGGGGTGAGACCCAGTACTTC. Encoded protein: CASSEGSGGETQYF.

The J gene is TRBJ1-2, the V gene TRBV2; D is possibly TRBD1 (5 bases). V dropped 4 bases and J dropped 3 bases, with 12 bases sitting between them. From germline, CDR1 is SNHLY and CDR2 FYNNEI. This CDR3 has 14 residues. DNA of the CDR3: TGTGCCAGCAGTGGGGGCGCGGGGGACTATGGCTACACCTTC. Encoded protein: CASSGGAGDYGYTF. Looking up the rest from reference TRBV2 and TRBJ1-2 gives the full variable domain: EPEVTQTPSHQVTQMGQEVILRCVPISNHLYFYWYRQILGQKVEFLVSFYNNEISEKSEIFDDQFSVERPDGSNFTLKIRSTKLEDSAMYFCASSGGAGDYGYTFGSGTRLTVV.

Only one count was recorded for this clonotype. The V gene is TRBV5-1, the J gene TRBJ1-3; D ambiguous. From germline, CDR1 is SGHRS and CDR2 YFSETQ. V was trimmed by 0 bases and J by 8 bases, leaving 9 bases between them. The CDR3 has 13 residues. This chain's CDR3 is CASSLVPGDTIYF. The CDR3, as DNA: TGCGCCAGCAGCTTGGTCCCTGGGGACACCATATATTTT.

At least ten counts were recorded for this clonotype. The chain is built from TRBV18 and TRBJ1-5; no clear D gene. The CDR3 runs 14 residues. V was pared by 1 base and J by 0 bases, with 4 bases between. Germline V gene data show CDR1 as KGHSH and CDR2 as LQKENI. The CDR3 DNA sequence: TGTGCCAGCTCACCACGTTCTAGCAATCAGCCCCAGCATTTT. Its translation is CASSPRSSNQPQHF.

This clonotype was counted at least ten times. DNA for the CDR3: TGTGCCAGCAGTTTGGGACCCCAGGGACCTTTCACCTACGAGCCTTTCACCTACGAGCAGTACTTC. Residues: CASSLGPQGPFTYEPFTYEQYF. The gene calls are TRBV28 and TRBJ2-7; D may match TRBD1 or TRBD2 (5 bases each). Germline lookup yields CDR1 MDHEN and CDR2 SYDVKM. V dropped 3 bases and J dropped 2 bases, with 35 bases sitting between them. The CDR3 runs to 22 residues.

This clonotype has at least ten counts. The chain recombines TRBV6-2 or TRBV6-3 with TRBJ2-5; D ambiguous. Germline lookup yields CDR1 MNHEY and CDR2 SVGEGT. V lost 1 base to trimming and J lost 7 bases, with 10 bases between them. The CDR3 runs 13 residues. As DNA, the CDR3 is TGTGCCAGCAGTTACTTTCCAGCCAGGACCCAGTACTTC. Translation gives CASSYFPARTQYF.

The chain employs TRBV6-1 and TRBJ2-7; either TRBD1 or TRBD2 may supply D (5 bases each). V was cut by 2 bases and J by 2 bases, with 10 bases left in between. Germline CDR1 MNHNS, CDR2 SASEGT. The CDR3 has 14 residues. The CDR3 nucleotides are TGTGCCAGCAGTGAATACAGGACTCCCTACGAGCAGTACTTC. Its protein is CASSEYRTPYEQYF.

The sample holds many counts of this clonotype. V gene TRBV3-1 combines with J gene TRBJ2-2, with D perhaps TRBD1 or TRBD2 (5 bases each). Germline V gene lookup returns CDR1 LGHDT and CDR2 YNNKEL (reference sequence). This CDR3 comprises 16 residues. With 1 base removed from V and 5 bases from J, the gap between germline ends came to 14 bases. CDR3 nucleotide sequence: TGTGCCAGCAGCCAAGTAGCCGGGGCGCGTACCGGGGAGCTGTTTTTT. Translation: CASSQVAGARTGELFF.

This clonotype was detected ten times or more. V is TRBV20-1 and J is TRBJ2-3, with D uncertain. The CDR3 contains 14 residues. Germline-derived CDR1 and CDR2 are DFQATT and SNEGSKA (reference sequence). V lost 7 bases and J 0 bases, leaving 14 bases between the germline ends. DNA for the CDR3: TGCAGTGACAAGCTCGGACCAAGCACAGATACGCAGTATTTT. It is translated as CSDKLGPSTDTQYF.

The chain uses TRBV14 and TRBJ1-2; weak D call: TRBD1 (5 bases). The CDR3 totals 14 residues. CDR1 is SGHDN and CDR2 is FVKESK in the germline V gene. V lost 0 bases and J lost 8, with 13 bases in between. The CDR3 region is CASSQDFRDWGYTF. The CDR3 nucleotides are TGTGCCAGCAGCCAAGATTTCAGGGATTGGGGCTACACCTTC.

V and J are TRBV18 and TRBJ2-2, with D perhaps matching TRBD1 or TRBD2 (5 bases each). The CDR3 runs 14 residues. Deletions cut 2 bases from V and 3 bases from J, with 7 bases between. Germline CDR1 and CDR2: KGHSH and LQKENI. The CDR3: CASSPGTDTGELFF. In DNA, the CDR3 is TGTGCCAGCTCACCAGGGACCGACACCGGGGAGCTGTTTTTT.

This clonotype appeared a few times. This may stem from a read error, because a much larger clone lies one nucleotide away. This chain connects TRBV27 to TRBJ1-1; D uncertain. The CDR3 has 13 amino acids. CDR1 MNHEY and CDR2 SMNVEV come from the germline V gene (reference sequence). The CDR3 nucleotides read TGTGCCAGCAATTTATTTTGGTACACTGAAGCTTTCTTT. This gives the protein CASNLFWYTEAFF.

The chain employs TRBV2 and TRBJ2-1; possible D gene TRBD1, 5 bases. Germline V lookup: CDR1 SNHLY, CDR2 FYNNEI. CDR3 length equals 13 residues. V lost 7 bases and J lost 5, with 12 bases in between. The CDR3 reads CASNRAGNNEQFF. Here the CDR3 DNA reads TGTGCCAGCAATCGGGCAGGGAACAATGAGCAGTTCTTC.

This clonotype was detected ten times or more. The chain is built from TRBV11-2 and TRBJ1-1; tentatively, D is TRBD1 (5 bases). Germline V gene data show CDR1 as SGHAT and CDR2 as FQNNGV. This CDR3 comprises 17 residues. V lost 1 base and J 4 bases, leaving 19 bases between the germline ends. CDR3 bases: TGTGCCAGCAGCTTAGGATCCCCGGGACTCCTAGGCACTGAAGCTTTCTTT. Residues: CASSLGSPGLLGTEAFF. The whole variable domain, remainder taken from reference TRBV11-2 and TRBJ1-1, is EAGVAQSPRYKIIEKRQSVAFWCNPISGHATLYWYQQILGQGPKLLIQFQNNGVVDDSQLPKDRFSAERLKGVDSTLKIQPAKLEDSAVYLCASSLGSPGLLGTEAFFGQGTRLTVV.

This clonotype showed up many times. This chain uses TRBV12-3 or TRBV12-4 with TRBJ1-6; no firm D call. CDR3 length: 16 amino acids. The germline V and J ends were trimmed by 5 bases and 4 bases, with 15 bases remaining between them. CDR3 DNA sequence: TGTGCCAGCAGTCCCCACCGAAGTAGTTATAATTCACCCCTCCACTTT. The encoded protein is CASSPHRSSYNSPLHF.

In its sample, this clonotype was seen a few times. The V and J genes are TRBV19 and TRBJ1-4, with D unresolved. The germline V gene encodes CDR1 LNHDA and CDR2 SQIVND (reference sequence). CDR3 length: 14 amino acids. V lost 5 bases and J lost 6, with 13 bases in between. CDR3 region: CASSADGGYEKLFF. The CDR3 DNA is TGTGCCAGTAGTGCGGACGGAGGGTATGAAAAACTGTTTTTT.

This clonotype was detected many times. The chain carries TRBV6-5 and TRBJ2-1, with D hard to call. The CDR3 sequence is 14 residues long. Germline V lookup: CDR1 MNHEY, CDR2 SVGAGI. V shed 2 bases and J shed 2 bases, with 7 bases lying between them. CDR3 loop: CASSYAGPYNEQFF. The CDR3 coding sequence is TGTGCCAGCAGTTACGCAGGTCCCTACAATGAGCAGTTCTTC.

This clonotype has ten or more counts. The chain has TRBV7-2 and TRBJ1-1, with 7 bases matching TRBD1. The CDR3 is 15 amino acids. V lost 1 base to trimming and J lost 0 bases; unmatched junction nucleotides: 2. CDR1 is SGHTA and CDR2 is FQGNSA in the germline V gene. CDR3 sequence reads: CASSLVGGLNTEAFF. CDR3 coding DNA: TGTGCCAGCAGCTTAGTAGGGGGCCTGAACACTGAAGCTTTCTTT. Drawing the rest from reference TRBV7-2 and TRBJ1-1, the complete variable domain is GAGVSQSPSNKVTEKGKDVELRCDPISGHTALYWYRQSLGQGLEFLIYFQGNSAPDKSGLPSDRFSAERTGGSVSTLTIQRTQQEDSAVYLCASSLVGGLNTEAFFGQGTRLTVV.

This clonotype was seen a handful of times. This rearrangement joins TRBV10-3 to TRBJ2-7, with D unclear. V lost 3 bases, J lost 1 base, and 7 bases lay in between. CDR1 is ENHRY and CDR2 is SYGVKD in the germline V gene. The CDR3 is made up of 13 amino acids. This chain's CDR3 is CAISEYKSYEQYF. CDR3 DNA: TGTGCCATCAGTGAATACAAATCCTACGAGCAGTACTTC.

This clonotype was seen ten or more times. CDR3 DNA: TGTGCCTGGAGTGTAAGCCAGGGTGCAGGGCGCTATGGCTACACCTTC. The encoded protein is CAWSVSQGAGRYGYTF. The chain links TRBV30 to TRBJ1-2; perhaps TRBD1 as D (5 bases). The CDR3 is 16 residues long. Trimming took 0 bases from V and 4 from J, leaving 18 bases between them. Germline CDR1 and CDR2: GTSNPN and SVGIG (reference sequence).

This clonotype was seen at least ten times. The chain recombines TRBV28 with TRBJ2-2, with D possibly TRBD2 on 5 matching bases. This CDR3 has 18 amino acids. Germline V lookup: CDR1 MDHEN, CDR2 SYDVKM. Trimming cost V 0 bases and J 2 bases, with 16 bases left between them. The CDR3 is CASSLWTSGLGNTGELFF. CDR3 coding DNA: TGTGCCAGCAGTTTATGGACAAGCGGATTAGGAAACACCGGGGAGCTGTTTTTT. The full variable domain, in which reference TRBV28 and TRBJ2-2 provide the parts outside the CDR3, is DVKVTQSSRYLVKRTGEKVFLECVQDMDHENMFWYRQDPGLGLRLIYFSYDVKMKEKGDIPEGYSVSREKKERFSLILESASTNQTSMYLCASSLWTSGLGNTGELFFGEGSRLTVL.

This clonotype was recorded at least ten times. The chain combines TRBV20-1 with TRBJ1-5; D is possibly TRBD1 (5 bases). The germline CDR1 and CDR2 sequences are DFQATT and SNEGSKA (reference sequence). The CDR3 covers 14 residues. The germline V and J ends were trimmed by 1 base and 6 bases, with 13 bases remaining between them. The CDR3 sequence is CSARGQGEVQPQHF. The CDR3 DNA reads TGCAGTGCTAGAGGCCAGGGAGAGGTTCAGCCCCAGCATTTT.

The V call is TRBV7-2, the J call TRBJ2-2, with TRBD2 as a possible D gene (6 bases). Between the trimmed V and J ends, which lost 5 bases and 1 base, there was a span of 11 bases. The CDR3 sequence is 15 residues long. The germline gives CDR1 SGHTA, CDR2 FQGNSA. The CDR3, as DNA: TGTGCCAGCAGCCCGCGCGGGGAGAACACCGGGGAGCTGTTTTTT. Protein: CASSPRGENTGELFF. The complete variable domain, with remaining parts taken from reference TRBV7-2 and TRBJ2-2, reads GAGVSQSPSNKVTEKGKDVELRCDPISGHTALYWYRQSLGQGLEFLIYFQGNSAPDKSGLPSDRFSAERTGGSVSTLTIQRTQQEDSAVYLCASSPRGENTGELFFGEGSRLTVL.

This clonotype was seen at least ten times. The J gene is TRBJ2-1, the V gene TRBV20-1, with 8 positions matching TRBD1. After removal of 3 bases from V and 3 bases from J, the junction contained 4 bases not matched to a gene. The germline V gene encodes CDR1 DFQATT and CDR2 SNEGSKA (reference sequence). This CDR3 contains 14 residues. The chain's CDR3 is CSASDRGFYNEQFF. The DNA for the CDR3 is TGCAGTGCTAGTGACAGGGGCTTCTACAATGAGCAGTTCTTC.

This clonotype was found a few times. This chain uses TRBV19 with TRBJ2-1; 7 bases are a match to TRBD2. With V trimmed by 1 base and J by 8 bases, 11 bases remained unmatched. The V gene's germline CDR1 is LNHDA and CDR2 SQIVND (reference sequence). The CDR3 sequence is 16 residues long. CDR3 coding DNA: TGTGCCAGTAGTATAGGAGTTGGGACTATCTCCCATGAGCAGTTCTTC. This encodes CASSIGVGTISHEQFF.

CDR3 nucleotides: TGCAGTGCCCCTCAGAGGGCGAATGAGCAGTTCTTC. This sequence encodes CSAPQRANEQFF. This chain connects TRBV20-1 to TRBJ2-1; possible D gene TRBD2, 5 bases. Between the trimmed V and J ends, which lost 6 bases and 7 bases, there was a span of 13 bases. The CDR3 extends over 12 amino acids. Per the germline V gene, CDR1 is DFQATT and CDR2 is SNEGSKA (reference sequence).

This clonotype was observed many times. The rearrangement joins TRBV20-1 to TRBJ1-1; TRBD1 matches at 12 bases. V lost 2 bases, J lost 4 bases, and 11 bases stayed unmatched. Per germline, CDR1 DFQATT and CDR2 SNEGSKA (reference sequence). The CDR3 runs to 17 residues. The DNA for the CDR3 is TGCAGTGCTAGATTAGGAGGGACAGGGGGCAGGGGCACTGAAGCTTTCTTT. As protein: CSARLGGTGGRGTEAFF.

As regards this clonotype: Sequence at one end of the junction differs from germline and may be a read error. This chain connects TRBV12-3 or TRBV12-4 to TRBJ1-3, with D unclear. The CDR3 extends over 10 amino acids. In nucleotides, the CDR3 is TGTGCCAGCAGTTTAGGAACGCGACATTTT. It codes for CASSLGTRHF.

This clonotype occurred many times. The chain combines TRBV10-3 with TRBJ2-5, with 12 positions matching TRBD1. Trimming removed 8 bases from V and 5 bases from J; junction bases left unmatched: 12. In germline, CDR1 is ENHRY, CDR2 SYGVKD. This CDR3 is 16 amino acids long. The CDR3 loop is CAISLRWDRGRETQYF. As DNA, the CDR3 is TGTGCCATCTCTCTTCGTTGGGACAGGGGGCGCGAGACCCAGTACTTC.